A single sample is the source of the 24 T cell receptor beta chains below, sequenced in a study of blood T cells in healthy people across ages. Primers used in a second PCR of about 6 to 11 cycles were a sample-barcoded 5' primer and a J-beta primer mix. TCRdb ran MiXCR on the 5' RACE reads and lists one entry per CDR3 protein. In the table there are roughly 1.9 million distinct CDR3 sequences, about 39% of which are singletons. The sample consisted of blood. These receptors came from a human donor in good health.

The chain is built from TRBV5-1 and TRBJ2-5, with TRBD2 matching 7 bases. From germline, CDR1 is SGHRS and CDR2 YFSETQ. This CDR3 has 14 amino acids. J lost 3 bases, V lost 4 bases, and 6 bases had no gene match. The CDR3 coding sequence is TGCGCCAGCAGCCGGGACTATTTAGAAGAGACCCAGTACTTC. Its protein product is CASSRDYLEETQYF.

This clonotype was observed many times. The CDR3 DNA is TGCGCCAGCACAGGGGGGGTAGAGGATGAGCAGTTCTTC. Translation: CASTGGVEDEQFF. V and J are TRBV5-1 and TRBJ2-1, with D perhaps given as TRBD1 or TRBD2 (7 bases each). Deletions cut 6 bases from V and 8 bases from J, with 15 bases between. CDR3 size: 13 residues. Germline CDR1 reads SGHRS; CDR2 reads YFSETQ.

This chain connects TRBV12-3 or TRBV12-4 to TRBJ1-1; perhaps TRBD1 as D (5 bases). Trimming stripped 3 bases from V and 2 bases from J, with 10 bases between. The CDR3 extends over 14 amino acids. The CDR3 here is CASSFWGSNTEAFF. CDR3 in DNA: TGTGCCAGCAGTTTTTGGGGCAGCAACACTGAAGCTTTCTTT.

This clonotype was seen repeatedly, ten times or more. The gene calls are TRBV5-1 and TRBJ2-3; D ambiguous. Germline CDR1 reads SGHRS; CDR2 reads YFSETQ. This CDR3 region has 12 residues. V was pared by 0 bases and J by 3 bases, with 2 bases between. The CDR3 nucleotides are TGCGCCAGCAGCTTGGAGACAGATACGCAGTATTTT. This translates into CASSLETDTQYF. The complete variable domain, with remaining parts taken from reference TRBV5-1 and TRBJ2-3, reads KAGVTQTPRYLIKTRGQQVTLSCSPISGHRSVSWYQQTPGQGLQFLFEYFSETQRNKGNFPGRFSGRQFSNSRSEMNVSTLELGDSALYLCASSLETDTQYFGPGTRLTVL.

The chain carries TRBV24-1 and TRBJ1-5; maybe TRBD1 (5 bases). The V and J ends lost 2 bases and 7 bases respectively, with 8 bases between them. CDR3 length: 13 residues. Germline V CDR1 and CDR2: KGHDR, SFDVKD. The CDR3 loop is CATSDSGRQPQHF. The CDR3 nucleotides read TGTGCCACCAGTGATTCAGGGCGGCAGCCCCAGCATTTT.

V gene TRBV20-1 combines with J gene TRBJ1-1, with D possibly TRBD1 on 5 matching bases. With 6 bases removed from V and 8 bases from J, the gap between germline ends came to 16 bases. The CDR3 is 12 amino acids. CDR1 and CDR2 from the germline V gene are DFQATT and SNEGSKA (reference sequence). The chain's CDR3 is CSAQDGGWEAFF. DNA for the CDR3: TGCAGTGCCCAGGACGGGGGATGGGAAGCTTTCTTT.

This clonotype was seen a handful of times. The chain uses TRBV11-1 and TRBJ2-4, with D tentatively TRBD2 (7 bases). The ends were cut back, 5 bases at V and 7 bases at J, with 18 bases in the middle. Looked up from germline, CDR1 is SGHAT and CDR2 is FQDESV (reference sequence). The CDR3 is 15 residues long. In nucleotides, the CDR3 is TGTGCCAGCAGCCCCCGATCCCCGGGGGGCAACATTCAGTACTTC. This codes for CASSPRSPGGNIQYF.

This clonotype has only a few counts. V gene TRBV7-9 combines with J gene TRBJ2-7; TRBD1 might be the D (6 bases). The germline V gene encodes CDR1 SEHNR and CDR2 FQNEAQ (reference sequence). The CDR3 has 17 amino acids. Trimming took 3 bases from V and 1 from J, leaving 19 bases between them. The CDR3 DNA sequence: TGTGCCAGCAGCTTCAATAATAGGGGACACCTTTCCTACGAGCAGTACTTC. This sequence encodes CASSFNNRGHLSYEQYF.

About this clonotype itself: Likely a read error: the CDR3 ends without its conserved phenylalanine or tryptophan. The V gene is TRBV12-5, the J gene TRBJ2-1, with D possibly being TRBD2 (6 bases). Germline lookup yields CDR1 LGHNT and CDR2 FRNRAP. This CDR3 region has 20 residues. V lost 1 base, J lost 0 bases, and 22 bases lay in between. DNA of the CDR3: TGTGCTAGTGGTTTGGCAGGGACGCCGGGGGAATCGAGCTCCTACAATGAGCAGTTCTAC. As protein: CASGLAGTPGESSSYNEQFY.

A few counts support this clonotype. The gene calls are TRBV5-1 and TRBJ2-7; 8 bases agree with TRBD2. With 3 bases clipped from V and 2 bases from J, the junction kept 13 bases outside the gene matches. Germline CDR1 and CDR2: SGHRS and YFSETQ. This CDR3 has 17 residues. The CDR3 reads CASSWAVTGGQAYEQYF. The CDR3 DNA follows: TGCGCCAGCAGCTGGGCGGTGACGGGGGGGCAGGCCTACGAGCAGTACTTC.

This chain joins TRBV6-6 and TRBJ1-5; 11 bases map to TRBD1. This CDR3 has 16 amino acids. V shed 6 bases, J shed 4 bases, and the junction held 8 bases outside the gene matches. Germline V lookup: CDR1 MNHNY, CDR2 SVGAGI (reference sequence). The CDR3 sequence: CASSSLGQGANQPQHF. Here the CDR3 DNA reads TGTGCCAGCAGCTCCCTCGGACAGGGGGCTAATCAGCCCCAGCATTTT.

This clonotype has a count of ten or more. This chain links TRBV6-6 with TRBJ2-7; TRBD1 might be the D (6 bases). V was shortened by 5 bases and J by 1 base, with 18 bases between the two germline ends. Germline CDR1 MNHNY, CDR2 SVGAGI (reference sequence). CDR3 length equals 16 residues. CDR3 in DNA: TGTGCCAGCAGTGGACTGAGGACAGATTCATCCTACGAGCAGTACTTC. It translates to CASSGLRTDSSYEQYF.

The V gene is TRBV6-2 or TRBV6-3, the J gene TRBJ2-1; the D is unclear. Trimming stripped 2 bases from V and 9 bases from J, with 8 bases between. This CDR3 spans 12 amino acids. The germline CDR1 and CDR2 sequences are MNHEY and SVGEGT. CDR3 sequence reads: CASSYRLGEQFF. The CDR3 DNA reads TGTGCCAGCAGTTACCGTCTTGGTGAGCAGTTCTTC.

This chain links TRBV28 with TRBJ2-4; TRBD2 might be the D (6 bases). The germline gives CDR1 MDHEN, CDR2 SYDVKM. The ends were cut back, 2 bases at V and 1 base at J, with 18 bases in the middle. The CDR3 runs to 18 residues. CDR3 nucleotide sequence: TGTGCCAGCAGTTTAGGTGCCAGGAGGGCTTCCGCCAAAAACATTCAGTACTTC. This sequence encodes CASSLGARRASAKNIQYF.

This clonotype was detected once. The V and J genes are TRBV13 and TRBJ2-4; tentatively, D is TRBD2 (7 bases). In germline, CDR1 is PRHDT, CDR2 FYEKMQ (reference sequence). The CDR3 has 14 residues. V was cut by 5 bases and J by 8 bases, with 16 bases left in between. The CDR3 here is CASSPGRGADIQYF. CDR3 nucleotides: TGTGCCAGCAGCCCAGGCCGGGGGGCAGACATTCAGTACTTC.

The V gene is TRBV7-9, the J gene TRBJ1-2; the D is unclear. Germline CDR1 SEHNR, CDR2 FQNEAQ (reference sequence). Trimming shortened V by 5 bases and J by 4 bases, and 17 bases separated the two germline ends. The CDR3 is 15 amino acids. CDR3 sequence: CASSLMGRSSYGYTF. The CDR3 DNA reads TGTGCCAGCAGCCTAATGGGCCGATCGAGCTATGGCTACACCTTC.

The chain carries TRBV18 and TRBJ2-4; the D gene is possibly TRBD1 (6 bases). The V and J ends lost 0 bases and 9 bases respectively, with 18 bases between them. CDR3 length: 16 amino acids. Germline V gene sequence: CDR1 KGHSH, CDR2 LQKENI. CDR3: CASSPPETGKDGIQYF. In nucleotides, the CDR3 is TGTGCCAGCTCACCACCTGAAACAGGGAAGGATGGCATTCAGTACTTC. Based on the CDR3 plus reference TRBV18 and TRBJ2-4, the full variable domain is NAGVMQNPRHLVRRRGQEARLRCSPMKGHSHVYWYRQLPEEGLKFMVYLQKENIIDESGMPKERFSAEFPKEGPSILRIQQVVRGDSAAYFCASSPPETGKDGIQYFGAGTRLSVL.

This clonotype was counted between two and nine times. The chain recombines TRBV7-2 with TRBJ1-4, with 8 bases that match TRBD1. V lost 1 base to trimming and J lost 5 bases; unmatched junction nucleotides: 6. In germline, CDR1 is SGHTA, CDR2 FQGNSA. The CDR3 runs 16 residues. CDR3 sequence: CASSLDPWTGNEKLFF. CDR3 sequence (DNA): TGTGCCAGCAGCTTAGATCCTTGGACAGGGAATGAAAAACTGTTTTTT. Together with reference TRBV7-2 and TRBJ1-4, the CDR3 gives the full variable domain: GAGVSQSPSNKVTEKGKDVELRCDPISGHTALYWYRQSLGQGLEFLIYFQGNSAPDKSGLPSDRFSAERTGGSVSTLTIQRTQQEDSAVYLCASSLDPWTGNEKLFFGSGTQLSVL.

The chain joins TRBV28 to TRBJ1-1; D is unclear. Germline CDR1 is MDHEN and CDR2 is SYDVKM. V was shortened by 4 bases and J by 0 bases, with 9 bases between the two germline ends. The CDR3 contains 14 residues. CDR3 sequence: CASSYEELNTEAFF. In DNA, the CDR3 is TGTGCCAGCAGTTATGAGGAGCTGAACACTGAAGCTTTCTTT.

This clonotype was seen a few times. The gene calls are TRBV20-1 and TRBJ2-3; the D gene could be TRBD1 or TRBD2 (6 bases each). This CDR3 is 14 amino acids long. In germline, CDR1 is DFQATT, CDR2 SNEGSKA (reference sequence). V dropped 3 bases and J dropped 0 bases, with 10 bases sitting between them. CDR3 DNA sequence: TGCAGTGCTAGCGGGGGACACAGCACAGATACGCAGTATTTT. This sequence encodes CSASGGHSTDTQYF.

This clonotype appeared a few times. The CDR3 DNA reads as TGCAGCGTTGACGGGACAATCACTAGCACAGATACGCAGTATTTT. This translates into CSVDGTITSTDTQYF. This chain links TRBV29-1 with TRBJ2-3, with D perhaps matching TRBD1 (6 bases). V was clipped by 3 bases and J by 0 bases, with 13 bases between them. CDR1 is SQVTM and CDR2 is ANQGSEA in the germline V gene. This CDR3 region has 15 residues.

This chain uses TRBV5-1 with TRBJ2-3, with no clear D. CDR1 is SGHRS and CDR2 is YFSETQ in the germline V gene. This CDR3 has 16 amino acids. Between the trimmed V and J ends, which lost 0 bases and 0 bases, there was a span of 11 bases. CDR3 sequence: CASSLEAAVSTDTQYF. The CDR3 bases are TGCGCCAGCAGCTTGGAGGCTGCGGTTAGCACAGATACGCAGTATTTT.

The rearrangement uses TRBV20-1 and TRBJ1-6; no firm D call. Germline V gene sequence: CDR1 DFQATT, CDR2 SNEGSKA (reference sequence). The CDR3 is made up of 13 amino acids. V lost 3 bases to trimming and J lost 7 bases, with 10 bases between them. CDR3 sequence: CSARRTQNSPLHF. CDR3 nucleotide sequence: TGCAGTGCTAGGAGGACTCAAAATTCACCCCTCCACTTT.

V gene TRBV20-1 combines with J gene TRBJ1-2; unclear D gene. V was clipped by 4 bases and J by 0 bases, with 6 bases between them. The CDR3 totals 12 residues. In germline, CDR1 is DFQATT, CDR2 SNEGSKA (reference sequence). Here the CDR3 DNA reads TGCAGTGCTACTTCCGCTAACTATGGCTACACCTTC. Protein sequence: CSATSANYGYTF.